Following are 5 T cell receptor beta chains from one sample sequenced in a study of CD8 T cells in Susac syndrome. Random hexamers primed reverse transcription of about 0.5 to 1 ug RNA. TCRdb re-called the immunoSEQ multiplex PCR reads through MiXCR, storing one row per CDR3 protein. The data hold roughly 400,000 distinct CDR3 sequences, with around 83% observed a single time. Sequences were obtained from CD8+ T cells from PBMCs. These TCRs come from a human donor with multiple sclerosis.

CDR3 nucleotide sequence: TGCGCCAGCAGCCAAGATTCGGGGATACCCTATGGCTACACCTTC. It codes for CASSQDSGIPYGYTF. The chain has TRBV4-1 and TRBJ1-2; D gene unclear. With 0 bases removed from V and 4 bases from J, the gap between germline ends came to 12 bases. The CDR3 consists of 15 residues. Germline-derived CDR1 and CDR2 are MGHRA and YSYEKL.

The gene calls are TRBV7-9 and TRBJ1-4; 9 bases line up with TRBD1. V shed 11 bases, J shed 4 bases, and the junction held 5 bases outside the gene matches. The CDR3 consists of 13 residues. Germline CDR1 and CDR2: SEHNR and FQNEAQ (reference sequence). CDR3 protein: CAGSTGGNEKLFF. Written as DNA, the CDR3 is TGTGCCGGCTCGACAGGGGGTAATGAAAAACTGTTTTTT.

This chain connects TRBV20-1 to TRBJ1-5; D perhaps matches TRBD1 (5 bases). CDR1 and CDR2 (germline): DFQATT, SNEGSKA (reference sequence). The CDR3 covers 14 residues. V was cut by 3 bases and J by 4 bases, with 13 bases left in between. This CDR3 is CSASRGIANQPQHF. CDR3 sequence (DNA): TGCAGTGCTAGTCGGGGGATTGCAAATCAGCCCCAGCATTTT.

The CDR3 spells CASIQGGSGGSEQFF. The DNA of the CDR3 is TGTGCCAGCATCCAAGGAGGGAGCGGGGGGTCGGAGCAGTTCTTC. The genes are TRBV7-6 and TRBJ2-1; 9 bases align to TRBD2. The germline V gene has CDR1 SGHVS and CDR2 FNYEAQ. The length of the CDR3 is 15 residues. V lost 7 bases and J lost 10; bases outside the gene matches: 14.

The chain combines TRBV20-1 with TRBJ1-1; no clear D gene. V lost 3 bases and J 4 bases, leaving 12 bases between the germline ends. This CDR3 comprises 13 residues. The germline CDR1 and CDR2 sequences are DFQATT and SNEGSKA (reference sequence). The CDR3 reads CSARITRFTEAFF. CDR3 nucleotide sequence: TGCAGTGCTAGGATTACAAGATTCACTGAAGCTTTCTTT.